This T cell receptor (beta chain) stems from a study of cytomegalovirus exposure and HLA in healthy donors. Study findings and constraints: What TCR beta sequences reportedly achieved was accurate prediction of HLA-A and HLA-B alleles in most subjects.

In the PCR, 60 Vbeta and 13 Jbeta primers were used. Profiled with immunoSEQ multiplex PCR; TCRdb holds only in-frame clones, not every one. The sample records under 300,000 clones, approximately 82% being singletons. This clone turned up a few times. Its specificity is unknown. With 3 bases removed from V and 3 bases from J, the gap between germline ends came to 3 bases. Germline V gene data show CDR1 as ENHRY and CDR2 as SYGVKD. CDR3 length: 11 amino acids. This chain links TRBV10-3 with TRBJ2-7; D remains unclear. Sequenced input: PBMCs. This clonotype was sampled from an older woman in good health and CMV-seropositive. CDR3 loop: CAISDSYEQYF. The CDR3 bases are TGTGCCATCAGTGACAGCTACGAGCAGTACTTC.